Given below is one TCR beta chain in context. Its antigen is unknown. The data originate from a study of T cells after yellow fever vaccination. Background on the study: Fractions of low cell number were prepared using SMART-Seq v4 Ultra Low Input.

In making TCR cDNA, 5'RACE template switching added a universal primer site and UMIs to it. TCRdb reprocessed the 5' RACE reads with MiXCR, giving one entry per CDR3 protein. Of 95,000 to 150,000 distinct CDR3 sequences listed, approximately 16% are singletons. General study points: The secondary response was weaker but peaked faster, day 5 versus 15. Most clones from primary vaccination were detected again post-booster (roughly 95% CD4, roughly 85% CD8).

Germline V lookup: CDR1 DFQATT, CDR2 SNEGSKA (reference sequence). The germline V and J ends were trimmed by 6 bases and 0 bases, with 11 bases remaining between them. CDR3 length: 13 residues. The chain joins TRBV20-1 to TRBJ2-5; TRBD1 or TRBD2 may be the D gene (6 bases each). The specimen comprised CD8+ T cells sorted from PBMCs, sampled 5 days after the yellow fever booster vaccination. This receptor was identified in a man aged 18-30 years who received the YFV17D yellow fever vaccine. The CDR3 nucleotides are TGCAGTGCGCGGGGACAATACCAAGAGACCCAGTACTTC. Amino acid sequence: CSARGQYQETQYF.